This TCR beta chain originates from a study of T cell responses to AZD1222 COVID-19 vaccine. The wider study: Combined were second doses at about 4 or about 12 weeks. Whole-study findings and limits: Vaccination with two AZD1222 doses was followed by a rise in Spike-specific TCR breadth and depth. The CD4 TCRs associated with vaccination extended across spike and predominated at 160-218 and 743-854.

Germline CDR1 LNHDA, CDR2 SQIVND (reference sequence). V was clipped by 3 bases and J by 6 bases, with 19 bases between them. The CDR3 runs to 16 residues. As regards this clone: Its antigen remains unidentified.

Assay used: immunoSEQ multiplex PCR; TCRdb lists only in-frame clones, some missing. Of about 79,000 clones listed, 75% to 85% were seen once; the top ten hold under 25%. This receptor was identified in an adult in good health. This chain links TRBV19 with TRBJ2-3; D perhaps matches TRBD1 (6 bases). The sequencing used peripheral blood, collected on day 0 of AZD1222 vaccination. CDR3 coding DNA: TGTGCCAGTAGTATCCCCCCAGGGGCCCAGTCGGATACGCAGTATTTT. Translation: CASSIPPGAQSDTQYF.